This record looks at one T cell receptor beta chain sequence and its context. The antigen remains undetermined. The data originate from a study of cytomegalovirus exposure and HLA in healthy donors. Study-wide points: There were around 160 TCR beta chains listed as cytomegalovirus-associated. A later analysis linked a missense DCLRE1C variant to TCR beta V- and J-gene trimming. The number of N-insertions in an Asian-associated ancestry cluster was reportedly below the approximately 700-donor mean in a later analysis.

Germline assignment: CDR1 DFQATT and CDR2 SNEGSKA (reference sequence). V was pared by 6 bases and J by 3 bases, with 6 bases between. The CDR3 runs to 11 residues. The study sampled nominally healthy donors, though unrecorded immune exposures were likely. Primers: 60 Vbeta forward and 13 Jbeta reverse. Profiled with immunoSEQ multiplex PCR; TCRdb holds only in-frame clones, not every one. The repertoire consists of about 210,000 clones, with around nine tenths occurring once and the leading ten covering 0.25% to 0.4%. The TCR sequence derives from a woman aged 25 to 39 in good health and CMV-seronegative. This chain joins TRBV20-1 and TRBJ1-3; unclear D gene. The sample was PBMCs. CDR3 sequence: CSASGGNTIYF. CDR3 DNA sequence: TGCAGTGCGAGCGGTGGAAACACCATATATTTT.